The T cell receptor beta chain under discussion was sequenced for a study of cytomegalovirus exposure and HLA in healthy donors. Findings and caveats of the study: V- and J-gene trimming of TCR beta was linked (in a later analysis) to a missense DCLRE1C variant. Researchers left out some V segments, among them TRBV6-2 and TRBV6-3, as indistinguishable.

V dropped 1 base and J dropped 8 bases, with 12 bases sitting between them. The length of the CDR3 is 15 residues. Germline V CDR1 and CDR2: MDHEN, SYDVKM. Note on this clone: The antigen is unknown.

PCR employed 60 Vbeta and 13 Jbeta primers. The repertoire was sequenced with immunoSEQ multiplex PCR; TCRdb's copy has only in-frame clones and lacks some. The table includes 110,000 or so clones, over 65% detected once. This clonotype was sampled from a woman younger than 30 in good health and CMV-seronegative. This chain links TRBV28 with TRBJ1-6; a possible D gene is TRBD1 (6 bases). Sample: PBMCs. The CDR3 DNA is TGTGCCAGCAGTTTATCAGGGGTCGGGGATTCACCCCTCCACTTT. Translated: CASSLSGVGDSPLHF.